This section outlines one T cell receptor beta chain sequence together with its context. V shed 3 bases and J 4 bases; nucleotides not matched to a gene: 5. Germline V gene sequence: CDR1 WNHNN, CDR2 SYGVQD (reference sequence). The CDR3 spans 15 residues. The data stem from a study of OX40 agonist ivuxolimab in advanced cancers. Using immunoSEQ multiplex PCR, the repertoire was profiled, and TCRdb retains in-frame clones only, with some absent. The repertoire consists of around 60,000 clones, with 91% occurring once and the leading ten covering around 1.8%. This sequence joins TRBV10-1 and TRBJ1-5; TRBD1 aligns across 8 bases. The TCR was taken from an adult with an advanced solid tumor such as melanoma, head and neck, liver or kidney cancer. The sequenced sample was CD4+ or CD8+ T cells sorted from blood, obtained in a trial of the OX40 agonist ivuxolimab. CDR3 region: CASSEHRGVNQPQHF. As DNA, the CDR3 is TGCGCCAGCAGTGAACACAGGGGGGTGAATCAGCCCCAGCATTTT.